The 8 T cell receptor beta chains below come from one sample, sequenced in a study of T cell responses to AZD1222 COVID-19 vaccine. The repertoire was sequenced with immunoSEQ multiplex PCR; TCRdb's copy has only in-frame clones and lacks some. The sample has about 140,000 clones; about 90% are singletons. This specimen was peripheral blood, taken 28 days after the second dose of the MenACWY control vaccine. The receptors derive from an adult who received the MenACWY meningococcal vaccine as a control.

The chain has TRBV7-9 and TRBJ1-6; 7 bases align to TRBD1. Per germline, CDR1 SEHNR and CDR2 FQNEAQ (reference sequence). The ends lost 6 bases at V and 7 bases at J; junction bases unmatched: 6. This CDR3 is built from 14 residues. The CDR3 is CASSSGTANSPLHF. DNA for the CDR3: TGTGCCAGCAGTTCCGGGACAGCCAATTCACCCCTCCACTTT.

The J gene is TRBJ2-5, the V gene TRBV6-5, with D perhaps TRBD2 (6 bases). The CDR3 covers 11 residues. Germline CDR1 is MNHEY and CDR2 is SVGAGI. V was trimmed by 10 bases and J by 5 bases, leaving 11 bases between them. The CDR3 reads CATDRGETQYF. The CDR3 DNA is TGTGCCACCGACCGGGGGGAGACCCAGTACTTC.

This clone was recorded a few times. This rearrangement joins TRBV7-2 to TRBJ1-2; weak D call: TRBD1 (6 bases). V gave up 5 bases and J gave up 6 bases, with 10 bases separating them. This CDR3 region has 12 residues. Germline values: CDR1 SGHTA, CDR2 FQGNSA. In nucleotides, the CDR3 is TGTGCCAGCAGCGTATACAGGGATGGCTACACCTTC. This gives the protein CASSVYRDGYTF.

The V call is TRBV11-2, the J call TRBJ2-3; TRBD2 agrees at 8 bases. The germline CDR1 and CDR2 sequences are SGHAT and FQNNGV. The CDR3 length is 17 residues. The ends lost 2 bases at V and 3 bases at J; junction bases unmatched: 10. In DNA, the CDR3 is TGTGCCAGCAGCTTATCAGGTTCGGGACTAGGGACAGATACGCAGTATTTT. Amino acid sequence: CASSLSGSGLGTDTQYF.

This sequence joins TRBV25-1 and TRBJ2-7; 9 positions agree with TRBD2. V lost 2 bases to trimming and J lost 4 bases; unmatched junction nucleotides: 6. The CDR3 sequence is 15 residues long. The germline gives CDR1 MGHDK, CDR2 SYGVNS. The CDR3 DNA reads as TGTGCCAGCAGTGAACCCGGACTAGCGCCTTACGAGCAGTACTTC. Protein: CASSEPGLAPYEQYF.

This clone was observed once. This chain joins TRBV11-2 and TRBJ2-7; no firm D call. The length of the CDR3 is 12 residues. The germline V and J ends were trimmed by 3 bases and 3 bases, with 6 bases remaining between them. The V gene's germline CDR1 is SGHAT and CDR2 FQNNGV. In DNA, the CDR3 is TGTGCCAGCAGCTTGCAGGACTACGAGCAGTACTTC. Amino acid sequence: CASSLQDYEQYF.

The genes are TRBV19 and TRBJ2-7; 7 bases align to TRBD2. The CDR3 is 15 amino acids. Germline lookup yields CDR1 LNHDA and CDR2 SQIVND (reference sequence). The junction had 3 bases not matched to a gene; V was cut back by 1 base and J by 0 bases. In nucleotides, the CDR3 is TGTGCCAGTAGTATAGGGGGGGGTTCCTCCTACGAGCAGTACTTC. Translating gives CASSIGGGSSYEQYF.

There are many counts of this clone. The chain uses TRBV19 and TRBJ1-4, with D hard to call. The ends were cut back, 9 bases at V and 0 bases at J, with 8 bases in the middle. The length of the CDR3 is 13 residues. The germline V gene encodes CDR1 LNHDA and CDR2 SQIVND (reference sequence). CDR3: CASKSATNEKLFF. CDR3 DNA: TGTGCCAGCAAGAGCGCAACTAATGAAAAACTGTTTTTT.